This T cell receptor (beta chain) was sequenced for a study of blood T cells in healthy people across ages. Remarks on this clonotype: Its antigen is unidentified.

Whole-study results and caveats: Per-million-T-cell TCR beta diversity fell roughly linearly with age. Donors of long life had a larger count of naive CD4+ cells and greater diversity than aged donors.

The use of a sample-barcoded 5' primer and a J-beta primer mix characterized a second PCR of roughly 6 to 11 cycles. Tags on each cDNA molecule came from a template-switch adaptor with 12 random nucleotides. TCRdb re-analysed the 5' RACE reads in MiXCR, keeping a single row per CDR3 protein. The profile shows 1.5 million to 2 million distinct CDR3 sequences, about 28% of them singletons. The CDR3 contains 14 residues. V was clipped by 3 bases and J by 5 bases, with 14 bases between them. The V gene's germline CDR1 is SGHAT and CDR2 FQNNGV. Sequenced material: blood. This clonotype was obtained from a woman aged 30 to 39 in good health. J is TRBJ2-7 and V is TRBV11-2, with D perhaps given as TRBD1 or TRBD2 (5 bases each). Here the CDR3 DNA reads TGTGCCAGCAGCTTGTCCGGGACCAGGAACGAGCAGTACTTC. This sequence encodes CASSLSGTRNEQYF.